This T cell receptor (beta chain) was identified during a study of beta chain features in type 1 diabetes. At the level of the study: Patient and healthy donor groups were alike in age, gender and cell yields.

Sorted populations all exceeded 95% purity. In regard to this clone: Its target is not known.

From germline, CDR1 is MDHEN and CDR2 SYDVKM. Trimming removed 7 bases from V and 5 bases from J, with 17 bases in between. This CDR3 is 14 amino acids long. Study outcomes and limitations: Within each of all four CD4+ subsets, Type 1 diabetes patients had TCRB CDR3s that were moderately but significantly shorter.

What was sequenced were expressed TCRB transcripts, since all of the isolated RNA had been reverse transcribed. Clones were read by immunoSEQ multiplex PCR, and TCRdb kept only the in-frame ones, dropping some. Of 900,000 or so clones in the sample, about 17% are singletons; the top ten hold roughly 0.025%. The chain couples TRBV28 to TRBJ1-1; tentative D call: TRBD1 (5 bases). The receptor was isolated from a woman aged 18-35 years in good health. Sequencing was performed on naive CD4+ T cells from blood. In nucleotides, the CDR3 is TGTGCCAGCAACCCCCCCCGCAGGGTGACTGAAGCTTTCTTT. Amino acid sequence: CASNPPRRVTEAFF.